Below are 14 T cell receptor beta chains sequenced from a single sample in a study of shared clonotypes between healthy human individuals. Libraries were prepared by immunoSEQ multiplex PCR; TCRdb keeps only in-frame clonotypes and omits some of them. There are over 2,000,000 clones in the sample; 80% to 95% occur only once, and over 1.5% lies in the top ten. Positively selected for CCR7, the CD45RO-negative cells used as naive CD8 cells excluded terminally differentiated effector memory CD45RA+ cells. Sequenced material: naive CD8+ T cells from PBMCs. These receptors all stem from a man aged 18 to 35 in good health. Some clones in this sample may be carry-over from other donors' samples.

The V and J genes are TRBV14 and TRBJ2-7, with 8 positions matching TRBD2. Germline V CDR1 and CDR2: SGHDN, FVKESK. The CDR3 runs to 16 residues. Trimming took 4 bases from V and 6 from J; bases not matched to a gene: 14. CDR3 residues: CASSPGLARRAGEQYF. In DNA, the CDR3 is TGTGCCAGCAGCCCCGGACTAGCCCGAAGAGCAGGCGAGCAGTACTTC.

The chain joins TRBV7-9 to TRBJ2-7, with D tentatively TRBD1 (6 bases). The V end lost 6 bases, the J end lost 2 bases, and 17 bases lay between the germline ends. Germline CDR1 is SEHNR and CDR2 is FQNEAQ (reference sequence). The CDR3 sequence is 15 residues long. This CDR3 reads CASSHPPDSTYEQYF. The CDR3 DNA reads as TGTGCCAGCAGTCATCCTCCGGACAGCACCTACGAGCAGTACTTC.

For this clone: Mismatch with germline at one junction end may stem from a read error. This rearrangement joins TRBV4-3 to TRBJ1-2, with D possibly matching TRBD1 (6 bases). The CDR3 contains 15 residues. Germline V gives CDR1 LGHNA, CDR2 YSLEER. CDR3 sequence (DNA): TGCGCCAGCAGCCAAGTTACAGGGCAGAACTTTGGCTACACCTTC. Translation gives CASSQVTGQNFGYTF.

This chain connects TRBV15 to TRBJ1-2; TRBD1 agrees at 7 bases. In germline, CDR1 is LNHNV, CDR2 YYDKDF (reference sequence). The CDR3 has 13 amino acids. J gave up 3 bases and V 3 bases, and 1 base lay outside the gene matches. CDR3 amino acids: CATSSGQDYGYTF. In DNA form, the CDR3 reads TGTGCCACCAGCAGTGGACAGGACTATGGCTACACCTTC.

V gene TRBV7-9 combines with J gene TRBJ1-5; unclear D gene. Germline CDR1 reads SEHNR; CDR2 reads FQNEAQ (reference sequence). The CDR3 consists of 12 residues. The V and J ends lost 5 bases and 8 bases respectively, with 10 bases between them. CDR3 in DNA: TGTGCCAGCAGCCCTACTAGTGAGCCCCAGCATTTT. Translated: CASSPTSEPQHF.

This rearrangement joins TRBV13 to TRBJ2-1; no clear D. The CDR3 is made up of 13 amino acids. From germline, CDR1 is PRHDT and CDR2 FYEKMQ (reference sequence). V lost 1 base and J 5 bases, leaving 6 bases between the germline ends. The DNA for the CDR3 is TGTGCCAGCAGCTTAGTTTTGAACAATGAGCAGTTCTTC. Translated: CASSLVLNNEQFF.

J is TRBJ2-2 and V is TRBV11-2, with 8 bases fitting TRBD1. Trimming cost V 4 bases and J 7 bases; bases outside gene matches: 14. This CDR3 contains 17 residues. CDR1 is SGHAT and CDR2 is FQNNGV in the germline V gene. The CDR3 DNA reads TGTGCCAGCAGCTCACCCCGCGACACAGGGGGGCTCGGGGAGCTGTTTTTT. It encodes CASSSPRDTGGLGELFF.

The chain carries TRBV19 and TRBJ1-4; possible D gene TRBD1, 5 bases. Trimming shortened V by 6 bases and J by 6 bases, and 11 bases separated the two germline ends. The CDR3 consists of 13 residues. CDR1 is LNHDA and CDR2 is SQIVND in the germline V gene (reference sequence). In DNA, the CDR3 is TGTGCCAGTAGATCAGGGAGGCATGAAAAACTGTTTTTT. Amino acids: CASRSGRHEKLFF.

The rearrangement links TRBV18 to TRBJ2-7; the match to TRBD2 covers 7 bases. Germline CDR1 KGHSH, CDR2 LQKENI. The CDR3 extends over 15 amino acids. The V and J ends lost 3 bases and 3 bases, in that order; junction bases with no gene match: 8. For the CDR3, the DNA is TGTGCCAGCTCACCTTCGGCGGGAGTAAGCTACGAGCAGTACTTC. It yields the protein CASSPSAGVSYEQYF. Based on the CDR3 plus reference TRBV18 and TRBJ2-7, the full variable domain is NAGVMQNPRHLVRRRGQEARLRCSPMKGHSHVYWYRQLPEEGLKFMVYLQKENIIDESGMPKERFSAEFPKEGPSILRIQQVVRGDSAAYFCASSPSAGVSYEQYFGPGTRLTVT.

This sequence joins TRBV9 and TRBJ2-7, with TRBD2 matching 16 bases. The ends lost 3 bases at V and 3 bases at J; junction bases unmatched: 9. The CDR3 is 18 amino acids. The V gene's germline CDR1 is SGDLS and CDR2 YYNGEE. Here the CDR3 DNA reads TGTGCCAGCAGCGCCTCCGGGACTAGCGGGAGGGGAATCTACGAGCAGTACTTC. This sequence encodes CASSASGTSGRGIYEQYF.

Only one count was recorded for this clone. The chain is built from TRBV7-3 and TRBJ2-7, with 8 bases lining up with TRBD2. The V gene end was trimmed by 0 bases and the J gene end by 5 bases; junction bases not matched to a gene: 6. The CDR3 is made up of 15 amino acids. In germline, CDR1 is SGHTA, CDR2 FQGTGA. CDR3: CASSLTPGGPHEQYF. DNA for the CDR3: TGTGCCAGCAGCTTAACTCCGGGAGGGCCCCACGAGCAGTACTTC. Combining the CDR3 with reference TRBV7-3 and TRBJ2-7 gives the whole variable domain GAGVSQTPSNKVTEKGKYVELRCDPISGHTALYWYRQSLGQGPEFLIYFQGTGAADDSGLPNDRFFAVRPEGSVSTLKIQRTERGDSAVYLCASSLTPGGPHEQYFGPGTRLTVT.

V gene TRBV11-3 combines with J gene TRBJ2-1; D possibly matches TRBD1 or TRBD2 (5 bases each). There are 16 residues in the CDR3. The V gene lost 5 bases and the J gene lost 6 bases, with 20 bases spanning the gap. CDR1 is SGHNT and CDR2 is YENEEA in the germline V gene. The CDR3 protein is CASSRPGRGLANEQFF. Here the CDR3 DNA reads TGTGCCAGCAGCAGACCGGGACGAGGGCTTGCCAATGAGCAGTTCTTC.

This clone was seen just once. The chain couples TRBV4-3 to TRBJ2-1; D ambiguous. The CDR3 loop spans 15 amino acids. Trimming pared 1 base from V and 5 bases from J, leaving 12 bases between. Germline CDR1 reads LGHNA; CDR2 reads YSLEER. The CDR3 DNA reads TGCGCCAGCAGCCAAGGATCTGCCCAGAACAATGAGCAGTTCTTC. It yields the protein CASSQGSAQNNEQFF.

This chain connects TRBV27 to TRBJ2-1, with D unclear. Looked up from germline, CDR1 is MNHEY and CDR2 is SMNVEV (reference sequence). V gave up 3 bases and J gave up 3 bases, with 12 bases separating them. The CDR3 consists of 15 residues. CDR3 residues: CASSLGTLLYNEQFF. In DNA, the CDR3 is TGTGCCAGCAGTTTGGGTACACTCCTCTACAATGAGCAGTTCTTC.